The rows below give T cell receptor beta chains drawn from one sample of a study of OX40 agonist ivuxolimab in advanced cancers. Profiling relied on immunoSEQ multiplex PCR, and the TCRdb table lists in-frame clones only, not all of them. The sample yields roughly 43,000 clones, about 79% seen once. Source: CD4+ or CD8+ T cells sorted from blood, taken in a trial of the OX40 agonist ivuxolimab. The origin of the receptors is an adult with an advanced solid tumor such as melanoma, head and neck, liver or kidney cancer. The CDR3 runs from the conserved cysteine through the conserved F or W. The D gene is left open where the match is weak.

D	V	J	CDR3
.	TRBV7-2	TRBJ1-2	CASSSLGRASYGYTF
.	TRBV10-2	TRBJ1-6	CASSRGQNSPLHF
TRBD1	TRBV9	TRBJ2-1	CASSGGAVPGEQFF
.	TRBV6-4	TRBJ1-1	CASSDATSGRTEAFF
TRBD1	TRBV5-6	TRBJ2-3	CASSLSGQSTDTQYF
.	TRBV19	TRBJ2-5	CASRPRGTTSETQYF
.	TRBV4-1	TRBJ1-2	CASSQVRREEQGYTF
.	TRBV6-8	TRBJ1-1	CASSYSLVPGNTEAFF
.	TRBV2	TRBJ1-3	CASTGSGNTIYF
.	TRBV5-1	TRBJ1-3	CASSLVPVSGNTIYF
.	TRBV7-7	TRBJ1-4	CASITGTRYEKLFF
.	TRBV6-6	TRBJ1-5	CASDRGYSNQPQHF
.	TRBV10-3	TRBJ2-7	CAISDHRVGTPYEQYF
.	TRBV19	TRBJ1-3	CASSRGTTQSGNTIYF
.	TRBV29-1	TRBJ1-1	CSVRHRNDPNTEAFF
.	TRBV5-6	TRBJ2-7	CASSLVGQDEQYF
TRBD1	TRBV14	TRBJ2-7	CASSQGQLNYEQYF
TRBD1	TRBV2	TRBJ2-7	CASSVDRAGYEQYF
TRBD1	TRBV19	TRBJ2-7	CASRTGFGEQYF
.	TRBV5-4	TRBJ1-2	CASSPAGPYGYTF
.	TRBV10-3	TRBJ1-3	CAISDPGGGNTIYF
.	TRBV2	TRBJ1-1	CASSEMTGLLLNTEAFF
.	TRBV14	TRBJ1-4	CASLGRGNEKLFF
.	TRBV6-1	TRBJ1-5	CASSDQGNQPQHF
.	TRBV16	TRBJ2-7	CASSPLGGEQYF
TRBD1	TRBV7-2	TRBJ1-2	CASSLSRGILANYGYTF
TRBD1	TRBV2	TRBJ1-2	CASSLGDREAYYGYTF
.	TRBV6-5	TRBJ1-6	CASSRLGGESPLHF
TRBD1	TRBV5-5	TRBJ1-2	CASSLLIGDQGANGYTF
.	TRBV2	TRBJ1-5	CASSETNAQPQHF
.	TRBV5-1	TRBJ1-4	CASSSQGSPNEKLFF
.	TRBV5-1	TRBJ2-7	CASSLAGASYEQYF
TRBD1	TRBV9	TRBJ2-5	CASSAGTGKETQYF